This TCR beta chain came from a study of CXCR3-negative and CXCR3-positive naive CD8 T cells. Whole-study context: Libraries each contributed about 1.5 +/- 0.3 million TRB reads, for about 150 million in total.

The study made its TRB cDNA libraries by 5' RACE, adding UMI labels. Following a re-call of the 5' RACE reads, TCRdb has one entry per CDR3 protein and lacks DNA. This listing includes just under 90,000 distinct CDR3 sequences. CD45RO-CCR7+CD27+CD95- marked naive CD8+ T cells. To note about this clonotype: Its antigen is undetermined.

Points from the study as a whole: For CXCR3-positive naive cells, TRB CDR3s were more hydrophobic than those of CXCR3-negative naive cells.

CDR1 and CDR2 from the germline V gene are SGHRS and YFSETQ. This CDR3 comprises 15 residues. The chain couples TRBV5-1 to TRBJ2-1; TCRdb selects TRBD1, and the lack of DNA leaves this call unchecked. Input material: naive CXCR3+ CD8+ T cells from blood. The sample's subset: CD45RO-CCR7+CD27+CD95- naive CD8+ T cells expressing CXCR3 (TNR3+). This TCR came from a human donor in good health. Some clones in this sample may be carry-over from other donors' samples. This CDR3 reads CASSFGQGQIMEQFF.